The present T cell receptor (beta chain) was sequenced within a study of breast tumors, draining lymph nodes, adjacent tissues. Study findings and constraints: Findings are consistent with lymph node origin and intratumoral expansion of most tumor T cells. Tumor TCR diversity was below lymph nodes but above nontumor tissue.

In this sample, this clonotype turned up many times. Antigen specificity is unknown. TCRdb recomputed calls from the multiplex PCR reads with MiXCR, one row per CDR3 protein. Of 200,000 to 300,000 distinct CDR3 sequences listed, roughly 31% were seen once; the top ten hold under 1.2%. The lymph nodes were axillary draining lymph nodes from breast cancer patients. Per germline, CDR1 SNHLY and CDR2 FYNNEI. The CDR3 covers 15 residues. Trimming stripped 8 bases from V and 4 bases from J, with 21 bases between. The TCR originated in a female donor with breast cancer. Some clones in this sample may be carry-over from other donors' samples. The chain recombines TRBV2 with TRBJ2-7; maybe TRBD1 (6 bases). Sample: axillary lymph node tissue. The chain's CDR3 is CASSKTGTIDYEQYF. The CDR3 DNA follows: TGTGCCAGCTCGAAAACCGGGACAATTGATTACGAGCAGTACTTC.